This record covers a single TCR beta chain. Antigen specificity is unknown. The CDR3 sequence is 14 residues long. Germline-derived CDR1 and CDR2 are SGHRS and YFSETQ. The germline V and J ends were trimmed by 0 bases and 11 bases, with 17 bases remaining between them. The data were obtained in a study of T cell clones after liver transplantation. Whole-study results and caveats: Small, mixed patient groups and varying post-transplant times limit these conclusions.

TCRdb keeps only in-frame clones here, not all; method: immunoSEQ multiplex PCR. The sample consists of 95,000 to 110,000 clones, about 86% of them appearing once. Sequences were derived from CD4+ T cells from blood, sampled approximately 50 months after liver transplant. The gene calls are TRBV5-1 and TRBJ2-5, with D perhaps matching TRBD1 or TRBD2 (5 bases each). This receptor was obtained from a human patient who received a liver transplant. Some T cells could come from the graft donor. CDR3 loop: CASSLVGTDLEQYF. DNA for the CDR3: TGCGCCAGCAGCTTGGTAGGGACGGACCTTGAGCAGTACTTC.